The rows below give T cell receptor beta chains drawn from one sample of a study of vaccination and CD4 T cells after COVID-19. No antigen has been identified for these receptors. MiXCR, run by TCRdb on the PCR reads, gives a single entry per CDR3 protein. The sample gives some 14,000 distinct CDR3 sequences, 50% to 60% of which show up once; 3.5% to 5% is in the top ten. The source was CD4+ T cells from blood, cultured in vitro, collected before SARS-CoV-2 vaccination. These receptor sequences come from a human donor who had recovered from COVID-19. Each CDR3 is given with its conserved first and last residue. A D gene is named only where the DNA matches it firmly. Size is omitted from some rows. Given values are once, few, many or a class for expanded clones.

d_gene	v_gene	abundance	j_gene	CDR3aa	CDR3nt
TRBD1	TRBV12-3/TRBV12-4	-	TRBJ1-6	CASSPSTGSSSPLHF	TGTGCCAGCAGCCCGTCGACAGGGTCGTCTTCACCCCTCCACTTT
TRBD1	TRBV19	once	TRBJ2-5	CASSTGGVLGETQYF	TGTGCCAGTAGTACAGGGGGCGTTCTCGGCGAGACCCAGTACTTC
TRBD2	TRBV7-3	-	TRBJ2-3	CASSARTSGGDTQYF	TGTGCCAGCAGCGCCCGGACTAGCGGGGGGGATACGCAGTATTTT
-	TRBV2	-	TRBJ2-1	CASSLGVNEQFF	TGTGCCAGTTCACTAGGGGTAAATGAGCAGTTCTTC
-	TRBV19	-	TRBJ1-5	CASSIQGGGQPQHF	TGTGCCAGTAGTATACAGGGAGGTGGTCAGCCCCAGCATTTT
TRBD2	TRBV20-1	-	TRBJ2-3	CSAAVAGGQVDTQYF	TGCAGTGCGGCAGTAGCGGGGGGGCAGGTAGATACGCAGTATTTT
TRBD2	TRBV6-2/TRBV6-3	-	TRBJ2-1	CASSYSIREGRARSNEQFF	TGTGCCAGCAGTTACTCGATCCGGGAGGGCCGTGCGAGGTCCAATGAGCAGTTCTTC
-	TRBV6-2/TRBV6-3	-	TRBJ2-7	CASRPRRDFSYEQYF	TGTGCCAGCAGACCCCGCCGGGACTTCTCCTACGAGCAGTACTTC
TRBD1	TRBV7-9	-	TRBJ2-7	CASSRSTGGPYEQYF	TGTGCCAGCAGCCGTTCCACAGGGGGCCCCTACGAGCAGTACTTC
-	TRBV6-2/TRBV6-3	-	TRBJ2-5	CASRPRPGTQQETQYF	TGTGCCAGCAGACCCCGACCTGGGACCCAGCAAGAGACCCAGTACTTC
TRBD1	TRBV9	-	TRBJ1-1	CASSVGVGGWLTEAFF	TGTGCCAGCAGCGTAGGAGTAGGGGGCTGGTTGACTGAAGCTTTCTTT
-	TRBV20-1	-	TRBJ2-2	CSARDRGPNTGELFF	TGCAGTGCTAGAGACAGGGGACCTAACACCGGGGAGCTGTTTTTT
TRBD2	TRBV5-4	-	TRBJ2-5	CASSPGGRPETQYF	TGTGCCAGCAGCCCCGGGGGGAGGCCAGAGACCCAGTACTTC
TRBD1	TRBV20-1	-	TRBJ2-2	CSARDLQGDLSDTGELFF	TGCAGTGCTAGAGATCTACAGGGGGATCTATCGGACACCGGGGAGCTGTTTTTT
TRBD1	TRBV20-1	few	TRBJ1-2	CSARDRGQGRGANYGYTF	TGCAGTGCTAGAGATCGAGGACAGGGCCGAGGAGCTAACTATGGCTACACCTTC
TRBD1	TRBV20-1	-	TRBJ2-5	CSATGGETQYF	TGCAGTGCCACAGGGGGAGAGACCCAGTACTTC
-	TRBV6-1	-	TRBJ1-1	CASSETRQRAFF	TGTGCCAGCAGTGAGACCCGACAAAGAGCTTTCTTT
TRBD1	TRBV6-1	few	TRBJ1-5	CASSAQTGGSNQPQHF	TGTGCCAGCAGTGCGCAGACAGGGGGAAGCAATCAGCCCCAGCATTTT
TRBD1	TRBV29-1	-	TRBJ2-1	CSVEQGAVDEQFF	TGCAGCGTTGAACAGGGGGCGGTCGATGAGCAGTTCTTC
TRBD1	TRBV6-2/TRBV6-3	-	TRBJ1-1	CASRPGQGAAFF	TGTGCCAGCAGACCCGGACAGGGGGCGGCTTTCTTT
TRBD1	TRBV6-1	-	TRBJ2-2	CASSHRGLDTGELFF	TGTGCCAGCAGTCACAGGGGGCTCGACACCGGGGAGCTGTTTTTT
-	TRBV6-1	-	TRBJ1-3	CASRQHSGNTIYF	TGTGCCAGCCGACAACACTCTGGAAACACCATATATTTT
-	TRBV10-1	-	TRBJ2-7	CASSRDLSSYEQYF	TGCGCCAGCAGTCGGGACTTAAGCTCCTACGAGCAGTACTTC
-	TRBV7-9	few	TRBJ2-7	CASSLVGEGVKYEQYF	TGTGCCAGCAGCTTAGTTGGGGAGGGGGTGAAGTACGAGCAGTACTTC
-	TRBV7-8	few	TRBJ2-5	CASSSLVGGAIKQETQYF	TGTGCCAGCAGCTCACTCGTTGGCGGGGCGATTAAACAAGAGACCCAGTACTTC
TRBD1	TRBV27	-	TRBJ1-6	CASRVTGSNSPLHF	TGTGCCAGCAGGGTGACAGGGAGTAATTCACCCCTCCACTTT
-	TRBV6-4	-	TRBJ1-5	CASSDSKGDSNQPQHF	TGTGCCAGCAGTGACTCGAAAGGGGATAGCAATCAGCCCCAGCATTTT
TRBD1	TRBV6-2/TRBV6-3	-	TRBJ1-1	CASRPSGGTEAFF	TGTGCCAGCAGGCCTTCAGGGGGCACTGAAGCTTTCTTT
TRBD1	TRBV19	-	TRBJ1-5	CASSPTGGSQPQHF	TGTGCCAGTAGTCCGACAGGGGGGAGTCAGCCCCAGCATTTT
-	TRBV7-2	few	TRBJ1-5	CASSLGYQPQHF	TGTGCCAGCAGCTTGGGGTATCAGCCCCAGCATTTT
-	TRBV6-5	few	TRBJ1-6	CASSYPREGPLHF	TGTGCCAGCAGTTACCCGAGGGAAGGACCCCTCCACTTT
-	TRBV6-4	-	TRBJ2-3	CASSATYGTDTQYF	TGTGCCAGCAGTGCTACCTATGGCACAGATACGCAGTATTTT
-	TRBV7-9	-	TRBJ2-1	CASSLLPPSGSTYNEQFF	TGCGCCAGCAGCTTACTCCCCCCCTCAGGGTCGACCTACAATGAGCAGTTCTTC
TRBD1	TRBV18	-	TRBJ1-2	CASSPRGQGTDYGYTF	TGTGCCAGCTCCCCGAGGGGACAGGGTACTGACTATGGCTACACCTTC
-	TRBV19	-	TRBJ2-1	CASARRWRQGLGNEQFF	TGTGCCAGTGCACGACGATGGAGGCAGGGGTTAGGCAATGAGCAGTTCTTC
-	TRBV6-1	few	TRBJ2-3	CASSEGIRADTQYF	TGTGCCAGCAGTGAAGGAATACGGGCCGATACGCAGTATTTT
TRBD1	TRBV10-3	few	TRBJ1-2	CAISAGQGGKGYTF	TGTGCCATCAGTGCGGGACAGGGAGGGAAAGGCTACACCTTC
-	TRBV11-3	-	TRBJ2-4	CASSLASGTNIQYF	TGTGCCAGCAGCTTAGCTTCCGGGACAAACATTCAGTACTTC
-	TRBV2	few	TRBJ1-5	CASRGSRGGNQPQHF	TGTGCCAGCCGGGGGTCCAGGGGAGGCAATCAGCCCCAGCATTTT
-	TRBV7-9	-	TRBJ2-1	CASSFDLRDNEQFF	TGTGCCAGCAGCTTTGATTTGCGGGACAATGAGCAGTTCTTC
-	TRBV20-1	few	TRBJ2-7	CSASVGVGGRSYEQYF	TGCAGTGCTAGTGTGGGGGTGGGCGGGCGCTCCTACGAGCAGTACTTC
TRBD2	TRBV4-1	-	TRBJ2-3	CASSQEWGGRLPTDTQYF	TGCGCCAGCAGCCAAGAATGGGGCGGGAGACTTCCCACAGATACGCAGTATTTT
-	TRBV7-2	once	TRBJ1-4	CASSLRGATNEKLFF	TGTGCCAGCAGCTTGAGGGGGGCAACTAATGAAAAACTGTTTTTT
TRBD1	TRBV27	-	TRBJ1-2	CATRDRGRNGYTF	TGTGCCACCAGGGACAGGGGACGTAATGGCTACACCTTC
-	TRBV21-1	-	TRBJ1-2	CASSKVEGPPNYGYTF	TGTGCCAGCAGCAAAGTGGAGGGCCCGCCTAACTATGGCTACACCTTC
-	TRBV7-8	-	TRBJ2-3	CASSLALATRADTQYF	TGTGCCAGCAGCTTAGCGCTTGCCACCAGGGCAGATACGCAGTATTTT
-	TRBV19	-	TRBJ1-1	CASSIFGEAFF	TGTGCCAGTAGTATTTTCGGTGAAGCTTTCTTT
-	TRBV7-8	-	TRBJ2-7	CASSPQGRTYEQYF	TGTGCCAGCAGCCCCCAGGGTCGCACCTACGAGCAGTACTTC
TRBD1	TRBV25-1	-	TRBJ2-1	CASTLGQGFRNEQFF	TGTGCCAGCACCCTGGGACAGGGATTTAGGAATGAGCAGTTCTTC
-	TRBV21-1	-	TRBJ1-2	CASSKLPGQGGNYGYTF	TGTGCCAGCAGCAAACTCCCAGGACAGGGGGGTAACTATGGCTACACCTTC
-	TRBV5-1	few	TRBJ1-2	CASSEAPGYGYTF	TGCGCCAGCAGCGAGGCCCCAGGCTATGGCTACACCTTC
-	TRBV6-2/TRBV6-3	-	TRBJ1-2	CATRFDYGYTF	TGTGCCACCAGATTTGACTATGGCTACACCTTC
-	TRBV20-1	few	TRBJ1-2	CSATPPDINYGYTF	TGCAGTGCCACGCCGCCCGACATCAACTATGGCTACACCTTC
-	TRBV27	once	TRBJ2-3	CASKIRSTDTQYF	TGTGCCAGCAAGATCCGAAGCACAGATACGCAGTATTTT
TRBD1	TRBV20-1	few	TRBJ1-2	CSPLGDSDNYGYTF	TGCAGCCCTCTTGGGGACAGCGATAACTATGGCTACACCTTC